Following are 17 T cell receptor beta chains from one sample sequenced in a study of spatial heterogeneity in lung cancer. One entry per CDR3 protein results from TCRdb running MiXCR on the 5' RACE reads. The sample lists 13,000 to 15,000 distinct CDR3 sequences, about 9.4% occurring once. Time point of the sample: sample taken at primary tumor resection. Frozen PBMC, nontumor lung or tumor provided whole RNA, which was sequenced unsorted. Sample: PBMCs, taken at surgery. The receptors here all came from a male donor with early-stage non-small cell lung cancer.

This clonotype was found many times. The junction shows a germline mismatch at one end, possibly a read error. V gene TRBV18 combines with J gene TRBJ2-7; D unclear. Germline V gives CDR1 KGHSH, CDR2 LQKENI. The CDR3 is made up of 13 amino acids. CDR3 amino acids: CVSSTQEGYEQYF. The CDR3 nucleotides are TGTGTCAGCTCAACACAAGAAGGCTACGAGCAGTACTTC.

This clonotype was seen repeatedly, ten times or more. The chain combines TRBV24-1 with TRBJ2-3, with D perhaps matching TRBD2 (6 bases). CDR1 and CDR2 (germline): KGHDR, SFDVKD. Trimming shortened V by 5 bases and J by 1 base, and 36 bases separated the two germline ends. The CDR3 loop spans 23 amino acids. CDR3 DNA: TGTGCCACCAGTGGAAAGTCGGGAGAGGCGGGGTTGGGGGGTTTCCACGGCACAGATACGCAGTATTTT. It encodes CATSGKSGEAGLGGFHGTDTQYF.

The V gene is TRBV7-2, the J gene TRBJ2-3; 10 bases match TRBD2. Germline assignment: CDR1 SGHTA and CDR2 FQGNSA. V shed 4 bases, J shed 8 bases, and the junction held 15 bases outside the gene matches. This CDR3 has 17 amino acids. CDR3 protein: CASSSRRLAGAVGTQYF. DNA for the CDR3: TGTGCCAGCAGCTCGAGAAGACTAGCGGGTGCTGTGGGTACGCAGTATTTT.

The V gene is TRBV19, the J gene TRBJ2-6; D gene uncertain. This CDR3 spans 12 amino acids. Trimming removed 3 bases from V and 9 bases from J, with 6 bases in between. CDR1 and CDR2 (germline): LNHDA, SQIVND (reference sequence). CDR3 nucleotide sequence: TGTGCCAGTAGTATGATGGGCAACGTCCTGACTTTC. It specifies CASSMMGNVLTF.

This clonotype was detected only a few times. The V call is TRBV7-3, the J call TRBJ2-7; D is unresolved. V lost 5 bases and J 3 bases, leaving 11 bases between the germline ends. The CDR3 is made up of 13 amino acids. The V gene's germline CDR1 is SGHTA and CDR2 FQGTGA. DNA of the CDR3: TGTGCCAGCAGCCCCGCGACCGGCTACGAGCAGTACTTC. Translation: CASSPATGYEQYF.

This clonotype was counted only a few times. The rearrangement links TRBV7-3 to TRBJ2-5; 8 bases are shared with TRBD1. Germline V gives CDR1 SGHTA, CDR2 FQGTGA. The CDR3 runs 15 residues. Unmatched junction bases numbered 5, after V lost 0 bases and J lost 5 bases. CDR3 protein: CASSLTGDRGETQYF. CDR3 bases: TGTGCCAGCAGCTTAACGGGTGACAGGGGCGAGACCCAGTACTTC.

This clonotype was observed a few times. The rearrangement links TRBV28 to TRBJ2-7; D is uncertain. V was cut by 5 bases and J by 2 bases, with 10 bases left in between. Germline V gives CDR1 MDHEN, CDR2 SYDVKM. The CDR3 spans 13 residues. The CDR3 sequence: CASSPLDAYEQYF. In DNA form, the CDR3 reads TGTGCCAGCAGTCCGCTAGATGCCTACGAGCAGTACTTC.

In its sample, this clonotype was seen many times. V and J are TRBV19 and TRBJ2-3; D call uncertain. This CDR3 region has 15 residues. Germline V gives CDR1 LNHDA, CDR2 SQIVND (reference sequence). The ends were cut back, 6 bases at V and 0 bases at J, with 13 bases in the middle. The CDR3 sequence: CASRSRRSSTDTQYF. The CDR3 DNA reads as TGTGCCAGTAGGTCGCGCCGTTCAAGCACAGATACGCAGTATTTT.

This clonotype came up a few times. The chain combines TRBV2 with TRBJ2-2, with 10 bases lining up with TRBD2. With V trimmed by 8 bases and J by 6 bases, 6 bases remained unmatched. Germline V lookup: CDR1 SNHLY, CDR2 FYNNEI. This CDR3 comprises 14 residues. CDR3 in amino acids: CASGSGRAPGELFF. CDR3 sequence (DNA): TGTGCCAGCGGCAGCGGGAGGGCCCCCGGGGAGCTGTTTTTT.

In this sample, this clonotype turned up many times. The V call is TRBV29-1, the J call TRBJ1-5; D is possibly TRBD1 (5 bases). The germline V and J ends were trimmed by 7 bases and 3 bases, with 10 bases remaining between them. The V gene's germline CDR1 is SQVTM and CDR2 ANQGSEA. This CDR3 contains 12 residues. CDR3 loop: CSGGNTNQPQHF. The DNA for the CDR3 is TGCAGCGGGGGGAATACCAATCAGCCCCAGCATTTT.

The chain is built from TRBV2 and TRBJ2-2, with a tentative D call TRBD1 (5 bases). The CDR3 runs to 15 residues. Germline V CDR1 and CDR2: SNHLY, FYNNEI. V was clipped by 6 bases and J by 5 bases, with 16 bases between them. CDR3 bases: TGTGCCAGCAGGGAACAGGCCCTACGAACCGGGGAGCTGTTTTTT. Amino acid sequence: CASREQALRTGELFF.

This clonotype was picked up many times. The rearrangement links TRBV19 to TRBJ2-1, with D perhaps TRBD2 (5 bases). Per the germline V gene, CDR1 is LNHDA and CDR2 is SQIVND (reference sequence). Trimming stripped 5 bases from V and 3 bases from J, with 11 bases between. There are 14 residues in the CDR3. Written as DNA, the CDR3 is TGTGCCAGTAGTCGCGAGCGGCACTACAATGAGCAGTTCTTC. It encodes CASSRERHYNEQFF.

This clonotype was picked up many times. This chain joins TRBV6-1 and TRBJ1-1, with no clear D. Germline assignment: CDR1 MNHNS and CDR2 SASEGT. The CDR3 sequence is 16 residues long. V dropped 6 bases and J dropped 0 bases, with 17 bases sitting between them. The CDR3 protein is CASRIIGIPLNTEAFF. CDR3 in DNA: TGTGCCAGCAGGATTATCGGAATCCCCTTGAACACTGAAGCTTTCTTT.

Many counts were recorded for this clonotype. The CDR3 nucleotides read TGCAGCGTCCGACTCGGATCCTACGAGCAGTACTTC. Encoded protein: CSVRLGSYEQYF. This rearrangement joins TRBV29-1 to TRBJ2-7; D gene ambiguous. The V end lost 6 bases, the J end lost 1 base, and 10 bases lay between the germline ends. The CDR3 consists of 12 residues. Per germline, CDR1 SQVTM and CDR2 ANQGSEA.

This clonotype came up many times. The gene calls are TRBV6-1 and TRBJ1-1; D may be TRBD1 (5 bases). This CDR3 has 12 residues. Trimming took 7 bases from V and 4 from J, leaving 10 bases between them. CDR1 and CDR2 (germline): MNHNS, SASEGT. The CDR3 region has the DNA TGTGCCAGCATCGGGACTGGCACTGAAGCTTTCTTT. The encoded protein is CASIGTGTEAFF.

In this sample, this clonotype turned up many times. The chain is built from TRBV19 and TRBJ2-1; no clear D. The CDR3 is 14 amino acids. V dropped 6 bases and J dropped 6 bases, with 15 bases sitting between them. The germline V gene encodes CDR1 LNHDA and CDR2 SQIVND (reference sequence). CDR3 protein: CASSTQGSTNEQFF. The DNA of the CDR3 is TGTGCCAGTAGCACCCAAGGGTCCACCAATGAGCAGTTCTTC. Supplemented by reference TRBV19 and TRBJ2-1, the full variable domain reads DGGITQSPKYLFRKEGQNVTLSCEQNLNHDAMYWYRQDPGQGLRLIYYSQIVNDFQKGDIAEGYSVSREKKESFPLTVTSAQKNPTAFYLCASSTQGSTNEQFFGPGTRLTVL.

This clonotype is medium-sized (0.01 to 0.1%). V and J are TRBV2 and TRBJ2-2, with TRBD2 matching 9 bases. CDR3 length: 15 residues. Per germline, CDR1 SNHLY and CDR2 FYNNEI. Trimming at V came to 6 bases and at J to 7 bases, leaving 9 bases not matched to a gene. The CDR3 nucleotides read TGTGCCAGCAGAAAAATAGCGGGAGTAGGCGGGGAGCTGTTTTTT. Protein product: CASRKIAGVGGELFF. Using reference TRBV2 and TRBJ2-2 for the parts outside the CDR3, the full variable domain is EPEVTQTPSHQVTQMGQEVILRCVPISNHLYFYWYRQILGQKVEFLVSFYNNEISEKSEIFDDQFSVERPDGSNFTLKIRSTKLEDSAMYFCASRKIAGVGGELFFGEGSRLTVL.